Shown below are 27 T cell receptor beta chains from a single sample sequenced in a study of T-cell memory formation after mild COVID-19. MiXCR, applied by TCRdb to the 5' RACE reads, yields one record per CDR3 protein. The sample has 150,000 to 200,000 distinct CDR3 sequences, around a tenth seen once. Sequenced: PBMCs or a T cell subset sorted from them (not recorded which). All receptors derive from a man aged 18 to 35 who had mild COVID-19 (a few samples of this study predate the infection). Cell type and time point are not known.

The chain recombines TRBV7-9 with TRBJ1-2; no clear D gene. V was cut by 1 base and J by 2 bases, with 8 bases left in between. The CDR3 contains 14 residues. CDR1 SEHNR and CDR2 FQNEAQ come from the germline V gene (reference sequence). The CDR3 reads CASSLEFRNYGYTF. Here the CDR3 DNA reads TGTGCCAGCAGCTTAGAATTCAGGAACTATGGCTACACCTTC.

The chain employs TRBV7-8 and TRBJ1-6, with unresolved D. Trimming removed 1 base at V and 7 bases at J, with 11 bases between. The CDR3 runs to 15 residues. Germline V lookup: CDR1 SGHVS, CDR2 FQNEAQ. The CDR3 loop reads CASSLVRHGNSPLHF. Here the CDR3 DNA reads TGTGCCAGCAGCTTAGTCCGACATGGCAATTCACCCCTCCACTTT.

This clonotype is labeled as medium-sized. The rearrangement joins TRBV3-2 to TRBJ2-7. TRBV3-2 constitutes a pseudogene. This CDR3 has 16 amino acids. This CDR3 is CASSQDLPPATYEQYV. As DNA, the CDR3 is TGTGCCAGCAGCCAAGATTTACCGCCTGCTACCTACGAGCAGTACGTC.

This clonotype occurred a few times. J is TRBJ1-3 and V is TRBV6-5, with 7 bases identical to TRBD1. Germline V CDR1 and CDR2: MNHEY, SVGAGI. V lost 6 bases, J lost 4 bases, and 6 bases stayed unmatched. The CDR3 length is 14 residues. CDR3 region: CASRQGRSGNTIYF. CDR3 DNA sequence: TGTGCCAGCAGACAGGGGCGGTCAGGAAACACCATATATTTT.

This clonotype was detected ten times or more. CDR3 sequence reads: CAILQGASGYTF. Here the CDR3 DNA reads TGTGCCATCCTACAGGGGGCAAGTGGCTACACCTTC. The chain recombines TRBV10-3 with TRBJ1-2; 9 nucleotides line up with TRBD1. Germline V gives CDR1 ENHRY, CDR2 SYGVKD. V gave up 8 bases and J gave up 7 bases; unmatched junction bases: 5. This CDR3 region has 12 residues.

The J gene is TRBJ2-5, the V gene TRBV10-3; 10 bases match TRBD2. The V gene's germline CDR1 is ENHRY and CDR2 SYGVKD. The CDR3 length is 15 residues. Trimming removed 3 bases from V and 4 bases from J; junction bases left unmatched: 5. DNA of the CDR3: TGTGCCATCAGTGACCAGCGGGGGGGCCCAGAGACCCAGTACTTC. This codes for CAISDQRGGPETQYF.

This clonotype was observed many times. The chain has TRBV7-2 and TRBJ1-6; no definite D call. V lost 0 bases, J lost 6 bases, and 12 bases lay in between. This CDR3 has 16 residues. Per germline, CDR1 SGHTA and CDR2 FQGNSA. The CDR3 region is CASSLAGVWGNSPLHF. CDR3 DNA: TGTGCCAGCAGCTTAGCCGGGGTTTGGGGTAATTCACCCCTCCACTTT.

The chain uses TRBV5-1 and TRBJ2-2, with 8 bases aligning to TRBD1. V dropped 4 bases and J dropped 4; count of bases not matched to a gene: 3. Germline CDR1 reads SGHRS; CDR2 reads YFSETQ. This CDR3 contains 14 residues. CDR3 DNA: TGCGCCAGCAGCAGGGACAGGCCCACCGGGGAGCTGTTTTTT. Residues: CASSRDRPTGELFF. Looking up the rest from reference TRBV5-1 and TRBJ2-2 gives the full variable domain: KAGVTQTPRYLIKTRGQQVTLSCSPISGHRSVSWYQQTPGQGLQFLFEYFSETQRNKGNFPGRFSGRQFSNSRSEMNVSTLELGDSALYLCASSRDRPTGELFFGEGSRLTVL.

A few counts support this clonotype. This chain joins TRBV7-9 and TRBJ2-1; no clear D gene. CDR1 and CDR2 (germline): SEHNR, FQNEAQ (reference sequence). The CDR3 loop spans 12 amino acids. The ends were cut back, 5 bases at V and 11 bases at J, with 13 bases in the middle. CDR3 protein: CASSQTRPQQFF. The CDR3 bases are TGTGCCAGCAGCCAGACCCGTCCCCAGCAGTTCTTC. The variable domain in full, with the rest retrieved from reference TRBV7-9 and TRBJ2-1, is DTGVSQNPRHKITKRGQNVTFRCDPISEHNRLYWYRQTLGQGPEFLTYFQNEAQLEKSRLLSDRFSAERPKGSFSTLEIQRTEQGDSAMYLCASSQTRPQQFFGPGTRLTVL.

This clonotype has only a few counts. The CDR3 sequence is CASSSTGEDTQYF. The CDR3 DNA follows: TGCGCCAGCAGCAGTACGGGGGAAGATACGCAGTATTTT. J is TRBJ2-3 and V is TRBV5-1; D is possibly TRBD2 (6 bases). CDR3 length: 13 residues. From germline, CDR1 is SGHRS and CDR2 YFSETQ. V lost 4 bases and J 5 bases, leaving 11 bases between the germline ends. The variable domain in full, completed from reference TRBV5-1 and TRBJ2-3, reads KAGVTQTPRYLIKTRGQQVTLSCSPISGHRSVSWYQQTPGQGLQFLFEYFSETQRNKGNFPGRFSGRQFSNSRSEMNVSTLELGDSALYLCASSSTGEDTQYFGPGTRLTVL.

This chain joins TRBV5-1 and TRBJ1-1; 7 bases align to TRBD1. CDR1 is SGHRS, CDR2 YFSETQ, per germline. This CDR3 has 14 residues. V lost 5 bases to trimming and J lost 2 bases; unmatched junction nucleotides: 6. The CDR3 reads CASRVGTANTEAFF. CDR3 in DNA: TGCGCCAGCAGGGTCGGGACAGCCAACACTGAAGCTTTCTTT.

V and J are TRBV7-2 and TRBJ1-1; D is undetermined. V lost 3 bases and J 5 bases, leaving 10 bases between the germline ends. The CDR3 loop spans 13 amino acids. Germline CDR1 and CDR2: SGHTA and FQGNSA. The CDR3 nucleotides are TGTGCCAGCAGCTTGGGGAGATGGACTGAAGCTTTCTTT. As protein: CASSLGRWTEAFF. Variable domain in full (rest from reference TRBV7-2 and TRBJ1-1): GAGVSQSPSNKVTEKGKDVELRCDPISGHTALYWYRQSLGQGLEFLIYFQGNSAPDKSGLPSDRFSAERTGGSVSTLTIQRTQQEDSAVYLCASSLGRWTEAFFGQGTRLTVV.

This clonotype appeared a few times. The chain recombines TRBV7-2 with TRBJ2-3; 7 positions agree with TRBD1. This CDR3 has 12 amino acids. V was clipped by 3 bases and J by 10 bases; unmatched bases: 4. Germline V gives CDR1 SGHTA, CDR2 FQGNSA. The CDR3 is CASSFDRVAQYF. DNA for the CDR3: TGTGCCAGCAGCTTCGACAGGGTGGCGCAGTATTTT.

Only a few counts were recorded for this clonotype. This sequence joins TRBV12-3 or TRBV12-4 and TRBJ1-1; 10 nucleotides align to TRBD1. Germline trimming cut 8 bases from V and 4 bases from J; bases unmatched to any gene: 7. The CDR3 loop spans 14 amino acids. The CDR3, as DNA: TGTGCCAGCCGGAGTAGGGACAGGGGCACTGAAGCTTTCTTT. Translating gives CASRSRDRGTEAFF.

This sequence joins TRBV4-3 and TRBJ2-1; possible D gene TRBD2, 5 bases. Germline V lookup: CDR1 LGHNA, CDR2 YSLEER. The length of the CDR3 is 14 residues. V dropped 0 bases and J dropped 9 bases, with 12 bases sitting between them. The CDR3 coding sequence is TGCGCCAGCAGCCAAGAGGGGAGAAAGAGTGAGCAGTTCTTC. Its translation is CASSQEGRKSEQFF.

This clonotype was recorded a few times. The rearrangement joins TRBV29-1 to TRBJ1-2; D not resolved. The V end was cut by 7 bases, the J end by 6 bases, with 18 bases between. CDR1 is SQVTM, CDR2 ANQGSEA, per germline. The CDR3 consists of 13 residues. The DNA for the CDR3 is TGCAGCGCAGAAAATGGGAATAGGGATGGCTACACCTTC. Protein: CSAENGNRDGYTF.

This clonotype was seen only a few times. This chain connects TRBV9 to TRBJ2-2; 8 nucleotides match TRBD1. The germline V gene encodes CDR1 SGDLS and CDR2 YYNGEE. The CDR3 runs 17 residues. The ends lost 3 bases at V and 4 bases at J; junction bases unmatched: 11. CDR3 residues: CASSANSGQGATGELFF. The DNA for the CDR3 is TGTGCCAGCAGCGCAAATAGTGGGCAGGGGGCCACCGGGGAGCTGTTTTTT.

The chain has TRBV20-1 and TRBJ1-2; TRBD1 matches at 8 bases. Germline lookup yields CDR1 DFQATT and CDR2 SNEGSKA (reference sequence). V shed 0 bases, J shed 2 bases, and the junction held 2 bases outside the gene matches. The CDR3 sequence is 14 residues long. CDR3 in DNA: TGCAGTGCTAGAGATCCAGGGGGCAACTATGGCTACACCTTC. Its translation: CSARDPGGNYGYTF.

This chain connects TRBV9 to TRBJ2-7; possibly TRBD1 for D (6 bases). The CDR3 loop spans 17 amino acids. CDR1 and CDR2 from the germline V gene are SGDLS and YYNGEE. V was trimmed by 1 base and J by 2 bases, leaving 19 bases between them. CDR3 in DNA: TGTGCCAGCAGCGTAAACCCGGGACACCTAGGCACCTACGAGCAGTACGTC. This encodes CASSVNPGHLGTYEQYV.

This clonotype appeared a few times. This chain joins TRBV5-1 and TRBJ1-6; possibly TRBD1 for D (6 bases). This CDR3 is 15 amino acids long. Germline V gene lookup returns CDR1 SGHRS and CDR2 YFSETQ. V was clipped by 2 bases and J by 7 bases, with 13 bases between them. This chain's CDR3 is CASSFDDRPNSPLHF. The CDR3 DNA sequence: TGCGCCAGCAGCTTCGACGACAGGCCAAATTCACCCCTCCACTTT. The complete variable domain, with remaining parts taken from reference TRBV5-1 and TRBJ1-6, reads KAGVTQTPRYLIKTRGQQVTLSCSPISGHRSVSWYQQTPGQGLQFLFEYFSETQRNKGNFPGRFSGRQFSNSRSEMNVSTLELGDSALYLCASSFDDRPNSPLHFGNGTRLTVT.

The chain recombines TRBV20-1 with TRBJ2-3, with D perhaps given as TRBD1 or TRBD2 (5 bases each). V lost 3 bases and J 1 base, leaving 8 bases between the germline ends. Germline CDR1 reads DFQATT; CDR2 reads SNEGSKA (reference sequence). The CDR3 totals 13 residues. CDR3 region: CSASGTGTDTQYF. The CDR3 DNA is TGCAGTGCTAGTGGGACGGGCACAGATACGCAGTATTTT.

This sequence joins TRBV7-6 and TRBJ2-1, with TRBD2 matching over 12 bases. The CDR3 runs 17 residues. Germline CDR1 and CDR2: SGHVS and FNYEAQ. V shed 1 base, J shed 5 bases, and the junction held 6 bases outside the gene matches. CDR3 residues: CASSLEASGGAHNEQFF. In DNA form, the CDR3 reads TGTGCCAGCAGCTTAGAGGCTAGCGGGGGGGCCCACAATGAGCAGTTCTTC. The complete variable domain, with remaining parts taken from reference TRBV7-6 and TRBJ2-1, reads GAGVSQSPRYKVTKRGQDVALRCDPISGHVSLYWYRQALGQGPEFLTYFNYEAQQDKSGLPNDRFSAERPEGSISTLTIQRTEQRDSAMYRCASSLEASGGAHNEQFFGPGTRLTVL.

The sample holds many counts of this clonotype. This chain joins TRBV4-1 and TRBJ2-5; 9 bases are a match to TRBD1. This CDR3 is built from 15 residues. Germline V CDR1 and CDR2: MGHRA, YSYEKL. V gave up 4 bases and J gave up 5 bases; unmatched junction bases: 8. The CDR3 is CASSRAGTGRETQYF. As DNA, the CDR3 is TGCGCCAGCAGCCGCGCAGGGACAGGGCGTGAGACCCAGTACTTC.

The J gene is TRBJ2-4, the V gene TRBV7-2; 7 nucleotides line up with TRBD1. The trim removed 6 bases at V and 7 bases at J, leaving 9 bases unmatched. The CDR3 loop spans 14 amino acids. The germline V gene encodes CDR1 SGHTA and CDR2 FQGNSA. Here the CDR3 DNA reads TGTGCCAGCAGTTCACAGGGGTGGGGGAACATTCAGTACTTC. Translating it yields CASSSQGWGNIQYF.

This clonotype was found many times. The DNA of the CDR3 is TGCAGCGTTGAGACAGACGGAAACACCATATATTTT. Residues: CSVETDGNTIYF. This chain joins TRBV29-1 and TRBJ1-3; possible D gene TRBD1, 5 bases. The V and J ends lost 3 bases and 4 bases respectively, with 7 bases between them. Germline values: CDR1 SQVTM, CDR2 ANQGSEA. The CDR3 spans 12 residues.

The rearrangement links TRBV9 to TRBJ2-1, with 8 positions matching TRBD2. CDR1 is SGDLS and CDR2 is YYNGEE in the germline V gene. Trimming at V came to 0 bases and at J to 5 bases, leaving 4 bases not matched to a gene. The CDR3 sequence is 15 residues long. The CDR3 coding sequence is TGTGCCAGCAGCGTAGGAACAGCGGGGGACAATGAGCAGTTCTTC. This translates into CASSVGTAGDNEQFF.

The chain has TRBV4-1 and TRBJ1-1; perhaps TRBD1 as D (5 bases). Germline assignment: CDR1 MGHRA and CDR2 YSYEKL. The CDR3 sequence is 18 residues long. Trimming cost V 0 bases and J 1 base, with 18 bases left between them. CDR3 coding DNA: TGCGCCAGCAGCCAAGATATATGGGCGCCAGGGACGAACACTGAAGCTTTCTTT. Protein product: CASSQDIWAPGTNTEAFF.